What follows are 18 T cell receptor beta chains derived from one specimen sequenced in a study of T cell responses to AZD1222 COVID-19 vaccine. Assay used: immunoSEQ multiplex PCR; TCRdb lists only in-frame clones, some missing. The repertoire holds 150,000 or so clones, with more than 70% as singletons. Material: peripheral blood, obtained on day 0 of AZD1222 vaccination. The receptors here all came from an adult in good health.

The chain uses TRBV2 and TRBJ1-2; no reliable D call. V was cut by 6 bases and J by 4 bases, with 15 bases left in between. Germline values: CDR1 SNHLY, CDR2 FYNNEI. This CDR3 spans 14 amino acids. The CDR3, as DNA: TGTGCCAGCAGCCCCGCCCAGATAGCCTATGGCTACACCTTC. Encoded protein: CASSPAQIAYGYTF.

The rearrangement uses TRBV19 and TRBJ1-1; TRBD1 matches 7 bases. From germline, CDR1 is LNHDA and CDR2 SQIVND (reference sequence). V trimming: 5 bases; J trimming: 9 bases; junction bases outside the gene matches: 9. This CDR3 region has 13 residues. The CDR3 spells CASSADRLLQAFF. DNA for the CDR3: TGTGCCAGTAGTGCGGACAGGCTGTTACAAGCTTTCTTT.

This clone was seen a handful of times. The J gene is TRBJ1-5, the V gene TRBV6-1; 7 bases match TRBD1. Germline assignment: CDR1 MNHNS and CDR2 SASEGT. With V trimmed by 5 bases and J by 4 bases, 8 bases remained unmatched. The length of the CDR3 is 15 residues. The CDR3 region is CASSRATGLNQPQHF. The CDR3 nucleotides are TGTGCCAGCAGTAGGGCGACAGGGCTGAATCAGCCCCAGCATTTT.

The chain couples TRBV5-8 to TRBJ1-2, with D perhaps matching TRBD1 (6 bases). This CDR3 spans 17 amino acids. Germline V CDR1 and CDR2: SGHTS, YDEGEE. Trimming took off 4 bases at V and 3 bases at J, with 22 bases between the two ends. The CDR3 protein is CASSAKGGGRVDYGYTF. CDR3 bases: TGTGCCAGCAGCGCCAAAGGGGGTGGCAGAGTCGACTATGGCTACACCTTC.

This clone has only one observation. The V and J genes are TRBV5-6 and TRBJ2-7; TRBD1 matches 9 bases. CDR3 size: 13 residues. The V gene end was trimmed by 5 bases and the J gene end by 2 bases; junction bases not matched to a gene: 2. Germline V gene data show CDR1 as SGHDT and CDR2 as YYEEEE. In DNA, the CDR3 is TGTGCCAGCAGAAGACAGGGGGCCTACGAGCAGTACTTC. Translated, it gives CASRRQGAYEQYF.

V gene TRBV6-5 combines with J gene TRBJ1-2; the match to TRBD1 covers 8 bases. Germline CDR1 is MNHEY and CDR2 is SVGAGI. The length of the CDR3 is 12 residues. Unmatched junction bases numbered 5, after V lost 6 bases and J lost 8 bases. The DNA of the CDR3 is TGTGCCAGCAGAAGAGGACAGGGCGGCTACACCTTC. Its translation: CASRRGQGGYTF.

This clone was picked up one time. The J gene is TRBJ1-4, the V gene TRBV7-9, with 8 bases matching TRBD1. Germline CDR1 reads SEHNR; CDR2 reads FQNEAQ (reference sequence). The junction had 12 bases not matched to a gene; V was cut back by 5 bases and J by 7 bases. This CDR3 spans 16 amino acids. This chain's CDR3 is CASSPPRAGTGEKLFF. The CDR3 DNA follows: TGTGCCAGCAGCCCCCCGCGAGCCGGGACAGGTGAAAAACTGTTTTTT.

The DNA for the CDR3 is TGTGCCAGCAGCCAAAAGATCCGGGGTGAGGACACTGAAGCTTTCTTT. Amino acid sequence: CASSQKIRGEDTEAFF. The chain combines TRBV7-9 with TRBJ1-1; D is undetermined. CDR3 length equals 16 residues. V gave up 5 bases and J gave up 3 bases, with 19 bases separating them. Germline lookup yields CDR1 SEHNR and CDR2 FQNEAQ (reference sequence).

This chain links TRBV3-1 (or the pseudogene TRBV3-2) with TRBJ2-3; 8 bases map to TRBD1. CDR3 length equals 15 residues. Germline CDR1 and CDR2: LGHDT and YNNKEL (reference sequence). V was pared by 1 base and J by 6 bases, with 6 bases of the junction left unmatched. Here the CDR3 DNA reads TGTGCCAGCAGCCAAGGGGCAGGGGGCTTTGATACGCAGTATTTT. It is translated as CASSQGAGGFDTQYF.

CDR3 region: CASSHGVGDQPQHF. The CDR3 bases are TGCGCCAGCAGCCATGGGGTTGGAGATCAGCCCCAGCATTTT. This chain links TRBV4-3 with TRBJ1-5; D is unclear. V shed 3 bases and J shed 5 bases, with 11 bases lying between them. Per germline, CDR1 LGHNA and CDR2 YSLEER. This CDR3 contains 14 residues.

The CDR3 reads CASSAQGHYGYTF. Written as DNA, the CDR3 is TGTGCCAGCAGCGCACAGGGACACTATGGCTACACCTTC. J is TRBJ1-2 and V is TRBV9; D perhaps matches TRBD1 (6 bases). The CDR3 runs 13 residues. The germline V gene has CDR1 SGDLS and CDR2 YYNGEE. V shed 3 bases and J shed 3 bases, with 9 bases lying between them.

The gene calls are TRBV5-8 and TRBJ2-2; weak D call: TRBD2 (5 bases). Trimming removed 4 bases from V and 1 base from J, with 14 bases in between. This CDR3 spans 16 amino acids. The germline V gene has CDR1 SGHTS and CDR2 YDEGEE. CDR3 residues: CASSPSGWQNTGELFF. The CDR3 DNA sequence: TGTGCCAGCAGCCCGTCGGGATGGCAGAACACCGGGGAGCTGTTTTTT. Together with reference TRBV5-8 and TRBJ2-2, the CDR3 gives the full variable domain: EAGVTQSPTHLIKTRGQQATLRCSPISGHTSVYWYQQALGLGLQFLLWYDEGEERNRGNFPPRFSGRQFPNYSSELNVNALELEDSALYLCASSPSGWQNTGELFFGEGSRLTVL.

CDR3 bases: TGCGCCAGCAGCTGGGAGGGGAACAATGAGCAGTTCTTC. Its translation: CASSWEGNNEQFF. V usage is TRBV5-1 and J usage is TRBJ2-1; 7 nucleotides align to TRBD2. The CDR3 contains 13 residues. The V gene end was trimmed by 3 bases and the J gene end by 5 bases; junction bases not matched to a gene: 2. CDR1 and CDR2 (germline): SGHRS, YFSETQ. The full variable domain, completed using reference TRBV5-1 and TRBJ2-1, is KAGVTQTPRYLIKTRGQQVTLSCSPISGHRSVSWYQQTPGQGLQFLFEYFSETQRNKGNFPGRFSGRQFSNSRSEMNVSTLELGDSALYLCASSWEGNNEQFFGPGTRLTVL.

This chain uses TRBV5-8 with TRBJ1-3; D is unclear. There are 15 residues in the CDR3. The germline V gene encodes CDR1 SGHTS and CDR2 YDEGEE. V was shortened by 0 bases and J by 2 bases, with 9 bases between the two germline ends. The CDR3 here is CASSLAGGTGNTIYF. As DNA, the CDR3 is TGTGCCAGCAGCTTGGCCGGAGGGACTGGAAACACCATATATTTT.

The gene calls are TRBV4-3 and TRBJ2-1; TRBD2 matches at 11 bases. This CDR3 comprises 15 residues. Trimming at V came to 0 bases and at J to 10 bases, leaving 5 bases not matched to a gene. Germline assignment: CDR1 LGHNA and CDR2 YSLEER. This chain's CDR3 is CASSQDSGGAWEQFF. CDR3 sequence (DNA): TGCGCCAGCAGCCAAGATAGCGGGGGGGCCTGGGAGCAGTTCTTC.

The gene calls are TRBV9 and TRBJ1-2; 9 positions match TRBD1. V was clipped by 4 bases and J by 8 bases; unmatched bases: 9. The CDR3 runs 14 residues. Germline values: CDR1 SGDLS, CDR2 YYNGEE. The CDR3 nucleotides are TGTGCCAGCAGCCCTCGACAGGGGGGAAACGGCTACACCTTC. Its protein product is CASSPRQGGNGYTF.

The chain combines TRBV5-1 with TRBJ1-6; TRBD1 matches 9 bases. From germline, CDR1 is SGHRS and CDR2 YFSETQ. CDR3 length equals 15 residues. The V segment lost 7 bases and the J segment 0 bases; nucleotides outside the gene matches: 2. The CDR3 region has the DNA TGCGCCAGCGGACAGGGGAGCTCCTATAATTCACCCCTCCACTTT. Translating gives CASGQGSSYNSPLHF. Looking up the rest from reference TRBV5-1 and TRBJ1-6 gives the full variable domain: KAGVTQTPRYLIKTRGQQVTLSCSPISGHRSVSWYQQTPGQGLQFLFEYFSETQRNKGNFPGRFSGRQFSNSRSEMNVSTLELGDSALYLCASGQGSSYNSPLHFGNGTRLTVT.

CDR3 coding DNA: TGTGCCAGTAGTATCCGCGGGGGTACTTACGAGCAGTACTTC. It translates to CASSIRGGTYEQYF. The chain carries TRBV19 and TRBJ2-7, with 7 bases aligning to TRBD2. This CDR3 is 14 amino acids long. Germline CDR1 is LNHDA and CDR2 is SQIVND (reference sequence). V lost 3 bases to trimming and J lost 4 bases; unmatched junction nucleotides: 6.